This entry lists 18 T cell receptor beta chains sequenced from one sample in a study of blood T cell repertoires in COVID-19. TCRdb's table, derived via immunoSEQ multiplex PCR, lists solely in-frame clones and lacks some. Here the sample spans about 51,000 clones, 80% to 90% being singletons. Sequences were obtained from peripheral blood. Receptor source: a man aged 45-60 years with active COVID-19.

This clone is a singleton in its sample. The chain joins TRBV6-4 to TRBJ2-3, with D possibly being TRBD2 (6 bases). Germline CDR1 and CDR2: MRHNA and SNTAGT. With 0 bases removed from V and 8 bases from J, the gap between germline ends came to 21 bases. This CDR3 contains 17 residues. The CDR3 region has the DNA TGTGCCAGCAGTGACTCGAGAGTGGGACTCCCCCGAGTTACGCAGTATTTT. This translates into CASSDSRVGLPRVTQYF.

The sample holds one count of this clone. This chain uses TRBV5-6 with TRBJ2-2; D might be TRBD2 (6 bases). Trimming stripped 4 bases from V and 8 bases from J, with 9 bases between. Germline values: CDR1 SGHDT, CDR2 YYEEEE. The CDR3 is made up of 12 amino acids. The CDR3 DNA follows: TGTGCCAGCAGCCCAGGGAGGGGGGAGCTGTTTTTT. This sequence encodes CASSPGRGELFF.

The rearrangement joins TRBV6-2 or TRBV6-3 to TRBJ1-1; D perhaps matches TRBD1 (6 bases). CDR1 is MNHEY and CDR2 is SVGEGT in the germline V gene. This CDR3 spans 13 amino acids. Trimming stripped 4 bases from V and 3 bases from J, with 9 bases between. The CDR3 DNA reads as TGTGCCAGCAGTTCACAGGGATACACTGAAGCTTTCTTT. It translates to CASSSQGYTEAFF.

The chain employs TRBV28 and TRBJ2-3; maybe TRBD1 (6 bases). CDR3 size: 16 residues. Germline CDR1 is MDHEN and CDR2 is SYDVKM. V was clipped by 4 bases and J by 4 bases, with 18 bases between them. CDR3 nucleotide sequence: TGTGCCAGCAGTTCAGGGGCTGTGGGGCGCGCAGATACGCAGTATTTT. It specifies CASSSGAVGRADTQYF.

In nucleotides, the CDR3 is TGTGCCAGCAGTGTGGGCCCGGGAGAAAAACTGTTTTTT. It codes for CASSVGPGEKLFF. The J gene is TRBJ1-4, the V gene TRBV2; D remains ambiguous. Germline-derived CDR1 and CDR2 are SNHLY and FYNNEI. The CDR3 length is 13 residues. Trimming pared 4 bases from V and 8 bases from J, leaving 11 bases between.

This clone was observed once. The chain employs TRBV2 and TRBJ2-7; TRBD1 agrees at 8 bases. The CDR3 sequence is 15 residues long. Germline loops: CDR1 SNHLY, CDR2 FYNNEI. The V segment lost 3 bases and the J segment 4 bases; nucleotides outside the gene matches: 8. The CDR3 protein is CASSDLSGTGYEQYF. For the CDR3, the DNA is TGTGCCAGCAGTGACCTCTCCGGGACAGGATACGAGCAGTACTTC.

The chain carries TRBV2 and TRBJ1-1; D perhaps matches TRBD1 (6 bases). The CDR3 is 14 residues long. V lost 4 bases and J lost 1, with 10 bases in between. Germline V lookup: CDR1 SNHLY, CDR2 FYNNEI. The CDR3 DNA is TGTGCCAGCAGTGGTGAACAGGGGAACACTGAAGCTTTCTTT. Protein sequence: CASSGEQGNTEAFF.

This rearrangement joins TRBV6-6 to TRBJ1-3; 9 bases are shared with TRBD1. The J segment lost 0 bases and the V segment lost 6 bases, leaving 21 bases of the junction unmatched. CDR1 and CDR2 (germline): MNHNY, SVGAGI (reference sequence). The CDR3 runs to 21 residues. The CDR3 region has the DNA TGTGCCAGCAGCTTCCCGCTGGGTACAGGGGGCGAATACCTCTCTGGAAACACCATATATTTT. Residues: CASSFPLGTGGEYLSGNTIYF.

This chain links TRBV11-3 with TRBJ1-2, with TRBD1 matching 9 bases. The length of the CDR3 is 19 residues. In germline, CDR1 is SGHNT, CDR2 YENEEA. V dropped 1 base and J dropped 0; count of bases not matched to a gene: 12. The CDR3 is CASSLAPLPGTGTNYGYTF. DNA for the CDR3: TGTGCCAGCAGCTTAGCCCCGCTACCCGGGACAGGGACTAACTATGGCTACACCTTC.

The chain has TRBV6-6 and TRBJ2-7; TRBD2 is a possible D gene (6 bases). This CDR3 has 14 amino acids. Trimming removed 5 bases from V and 6 bases from J, with 17 bases in between. CDR1 is MNHNY and CDR2 is SVGAGI in the germline V gene (reference sequence). Here the CDR3 reads CASSHSPEAGEQYF. The CDR3 bases are TGTGCCAGCAGTCACAGTCCCGAAGCGGGCGAGCAGTACTTC.

This chain links TRBV7-2 with TRBJ2-3, with 7 bases fitting TRBD2. Unmatched junction bases numbered 4, after V lost 3 bases and J lost 1 base. In germline, CDR1 is SGHTA, CDR2 FQGNSA. The CDR3 sequence is 15 residues long. CDR3 in amino acids: CASSFPGRGTDTQYF. Written as DNA, the CDR3 is TGTGCCAGCAGCTTTCCAGGGAGGGGCACAGATACGCAGTATTTT.

The chain is built from TRBV4-2 and TRBJ1-3; D may be TRBD1 (5 bases). This CDR3 has 15 residues. CDR1 is LGHNA and CDR2 is YNFKEQ in the germline V gene. V lost 0 bases to trimming and J lost 1 base, with 7 bases between them. The CDR3 protein is CASSQDKGSGNTIYF. DNA of the CDR3: TGTGCCAGCAGCCAAGATAAGGGGTCTGGAAACACCATATATTTT.

This clone was recorded once. The V call is TRBV4-2, the J call TRBJ2-7, with 7 nucleotides matching TRBD2. J gave up 5 bases and V 4 bases, and 14 bases lay outside the gene matches. CDR1 and CDR2 (germline): LGHNA, YNFKEQ. The CDR3 totals 16 residues. CDR3 sequence: CASSRTAGTIVDEQYF. Here the CDR3 DNA reads TGTGCCAGCAGCCGGACCGCCGGGACTATAGTCGACGAGCAGTACTTC.

This sequence joins TRBV5-8 and TRBJ1-2; D is possibly TRBD1 (6 bases). The V end was cut by 3 bases, the J end by 5 bases, with 23 bases between. This CDR3 spans 17 amino acids. Per the germline V gene, CDR1 is SGHTS and CDR2 is YDEGEE. The CDR3 reads CASSSPRWTALDYGYTF. CDR3 in DNA: TGTGCCAGCAGCTCCCCGCGGTGGACAGCGCTCGATTATGGCTACACCTTC.

V gene TRBV5-1 combines with J gene TRBJ1-1; D gene ambiguous. The CDR3 is 15 residues long. V gave up 2 bases and J gave up 6 bases, with 17 bases separating them. Per the germline V gene, CDR1 is SGHRS and CDR2 is YFSETQ. CDR3 residues: CASSLQTAALPEAFF. CDR3 coding DNA: TGCGCCAGCAGCTTACAGACCGCCGCGCTCCCTGAAGCTTTCTTT.

The chain joins TRBV12-3 or TRBV12-4 to TRBJ2-7; D remains ambiguous. This CDR3 is 13 amino acids long. V dropped 4 bases and J dropped 4 bases, with 11 bases sitting between them. In DNA, the CDR3 is TGTGCCAGCAGTTCACACCTTGCTTACGAGCAGTACTTC. Its translation is CASSSHLAYEQYF.

This clone was found once. CDR3 region: CASSPSGTPFYTF. The CDR3 DNA reads TGTGCCAGCAGCCCTTCTGGGACACCCTTCTACACCTTC. This chain uses TRBV5-5 with TRBJ1-2; TRBD1 is a possible D gene (6 bases). Germline CDR1 reads SGHKS; CDR2 reads YYEKEE (reference sequence). This CDR3 has 13 amino acids. The V end lost 4 bases, the J end lost 10 bases, and 17 bases lay between the germline ends. Together with reference TRBV5-5 and TRBJ1-2, the CDR3 gives the full variable domain: DAGVTQSPTHLIKTRGQQVTLRCSPISGHKSVSWYQQVLGQGPQFIFQYYEKEERGRGNFPDRFSARQFPNYSSELNVNALLLGDSALYLCASSPSGTPFYTFGSGTRLTVV.

This sequence joins TRBV19 and TRBJ2-1; 10 nucleotides agree with TRBD2. The CDR3 is 14 amino acids. Germline V gene sequence: CDR1 LNHDA, CDR2 SQIVND (reference sequence). The J segment lost 5 bases and the V segment lost 6 bases, leaving 4 bases of the junction unmatched. This chain's CDR3 is CASRTSGGDNEQFF. DNA of the CDR3: TGTGCCAGTAGGACAAGCGGGGGGGACAATGAGCAGTTCTTC. The entire variable domain, with the rest obtained from reference TRBV19 and TRBJ2-1, is as follows: DGGITQSPKYLFRKEGQNVTLSCEQNLNHDAMYWYRQDPGQGLRLIYYSQIVNDFQKGDIAEGYSVSREKKESFPLTVTSAQKNPTAFYLCASRTSGGDNEQFFGPGTRLTVL.